These 15 T cell receptor beta chains came from one sample sequenced in a study of cytomegalovirus exposure and HLA in healthy donors. Measured with immunoSEQ multiplex PCR; TCRdb has only the in-frame clones, and not every one. Of about 64,000 clones in the sample, more than 85% were seen once. Sequences were obtained from PBMCs. These receptor sequences come from a woman between 18 and 29 years old in good health and CMV-seronegative.

This clone was picked up many times. The chain recombines TRBV15 with TRBJ1-2; D perhaps matches TRBD1 (5 bases). The CDR3 is 14 amino acids. Per germline, CDR1 LNHNV and CDR2 YYDKDF (reference sequence). V was shortened by 4 bases and J by 5 bases, with 14 bases between the two germline ends. This chain's CDR3 is CATSIAGRNYGYTF. DNA of the CDR3: TGTGCCACCAGCATAGCGGGACGGAATTATGGCTACACCTTC.

The chain combines TRBV6-6 with TRBJ1-1, with a tentative D call TRBD1 (6 bases). Germline CDR1 MNHNY, CDR2 SVGAGI (reference sequence). The CDR3 loop spans 14 amino acids. V dropped 2 bases and J dropped 3 bases, with 10 bases sitting between them. This chain's CDR3 is CASSYEGGYTEAFF. DNA for the CDR3: TGTGCCAGCAGTTACGAGGGGGGGTACACTGAAGCTTTCTTT.

The chain uses TRBV28 and TRBJ1-5; 7 nucleotides align to TRBD1. V lost 9 bases, J lost 5 bases, and 13 bases stayed unmatched. Germline CDR1 is MDHEN and CDR2 is SYDVKM. This CDR3 region has 15 residues. The DNA for the CDR3 is TGTGCCAGTCGACACAACAGGGGTTTGTATCAGCCCCAGCATTTT. Protein: CASRHNRGLYQPQHF.

The chain couples TRBV10-3 to TRBJ1-5; D is unclear. The CDR3 runs 17 residues. Germline-derived CDR1 and CDR2 are ENHRY and SYGVKD. V was trimmed by 7 bases and J by 1 base, leaving 20 bases between them. The CDR3 reads CAIKPRSYVKSNQPQHF. The DNA for the CDR3 is TGTGCCATCAAGCCGCGATCGTATGTAAAGAGCAATCAGCCCCAGCATTTT.

Written as DNA, the CDR3 is TGTGCCAGCCCCCGGAGGGGTGACGAGCAGTACTTC. The encoded protein is CASPRRGDEQYF. The rearrangement uses TRBV6-5 and TRBJ2-7; possible D gene TRBD2, 6 bases. This CDR3 has 12 amino acids. Trimming shortened V by 8 bases and J by 5 bases, and 13 bases separated the two germline ends. Germline-derived CDR1 and CDR2 are MNHEY and SVGAGI.

The chain combines TRBV9 with TRBJ1-4; no clear D. CDR3 length: 15 residues. Germline V gives CDR1 SGDLS, CDR2 YYNGEE. V lost 1 base, J lost 0 bases, and 7 bases lay in between. The CDR3 protein is CASSVSPSTNEKLFF. The CDR3 DNA reads as TGTGCCAGCAGCGTATCCCCTTCAACTAATGAAAAACTGTTTTTT.

The chain has TRBV6-1 and TRBJ2-3, with 8 bases fitting TRBD2. Germline V gene lookup returns CDR1 MNHNS and CDR2 SASEGT. CDR3 length: 17 residues. Germline trimming cut 4 bases from V and 2 bases from J; bases unmatched to any gene: 11. The DNA of the CDR3 is TGTGCCAGCAGTGGAATCTTTACAGCGGGGGCCACAGATACGCAGTATTTT. Translated, it gives CASSGIFTAGATDTQYF.

V gene TRBV29-1 combines with J gene TRBJ1-2; D possibly corresponds to TRBD1 (5 bases). V was clipped by 4 bases and J by 6 bases, with 9 bases between them. Per germline, CDR1 SQVTM and CDR2 ANQGSEA. CDR3 length: 11 amino acids. This chain's CDR3 is CSVVGEDGYTF. The CDR3 DNA reads TGCAGCGTTGTGGGGGAGGATGGCTACACCTTC.

The chain is built from TRBV10-3 and TRBJ2-7; 7 nucleotides align to TRBD2. Germline V gene sequence: CDR1 ENHRY, CDR2 SYGVKD. The CDR3 consists of 15 residues. Germline trimming cut 2 bases from V and 4 bases from J; bases unmatched to any gene: 8. The CDR3: CAISELGASGYEQYF. CDR3 bases: TGTGCCATCAGTGAGCTTGGGGCTAGCGGATACGAGCAGTACTTC.

V gene TRBV7-9 combines with J gene TRBJ2-3, with 8 bases fitting TRBD2. V gave up 3 bases and J gave up 4 bases; unmatched junction bases: 3. CDR1 SEHNR and CDR2 FQNEAQ come from the germline V gene (reference sequence). The CDR3 extends over 14 amino acids. CDR3 amino acids: CASSLTSDADTQYF. CDR3 sequence (DNA): TGTGCCAGCAGCTTGACTAGCGATGCAGATACGCAGTATTTT.

The CDR3 is CASTNLRVQGIPYYGYTF. The CDR3 region has the DNA TGTGCCAGCACCAACTTAAGGGTCCAGGGGATTCCTTACTATGGCTACACCTTC. V is TRBV11-2 and J is TRBJ1-2; TRBD1 is a possible D gene (6 bases). The CDR3 loop spans 18 amino acids. V was cut by 7 bases and J by 3 bases, with 27 bases left in between. Germline CDR1 is SGHAT and CDR2 is FQNNGV.

The V gene is TRBV6-1, the J gene TRBJ2-3, with D unresolved. Trimming shortened V by 6 bases and J by 4 bases, and 11 bases separated the two germline ends. The V gene's germline CDR1 is MNHNS and CDR2 SASEGT. This CDR3 is built from 13 residues. CDR3 sequence: CASRSFAADTQYF. In nucleotides, the CDR3 is TGTGCCAGCAGATCCTTTGCGGCAGATACGCAGTATTTT.

The gene calls are TRBV14 and TRBJ1-5; no definite D call. The CDR3 is made up of 14 amino acids. V was shortened by 3 bases and J by 3 bases, with 9 bases between the two germline ends. CDR1 is SGHDN, CDR2 FVKESK, per germline. This chain's CDR3 is CASSQMTVNQPQHF. The CDR3 nucleotides are TGTGCCAGCAGCCAGATGACTGTCAATCAGCCCCAGCATTTT.

This sequence joins TRBV4-1 and TRBJ1-3; D is uncertain. This CDR3 contains 17 residues. Trimming removed 5 bases from V and 0 bases from J, with 17 bases in between. CDR1 and CDR2 (germline): MGHRA, YSYEKL. CDR3 nucleotides: TGCGCCAGCAGCGGCCCTTACAGTCATTGCTCTGGAAACACCATATATTTT. This translates into CASSGPYSHCSGNTIYF.

The gene calls are TRBV2 and TRBJ2-3; possible D gene TRBD2, 6 bases. The length of the CDR3 is 13 residues. Looked up from germline, CDR1 is SNHLY and CDR2 is FYNNEI. The V end was cut by 11 bases, the J end by 2 bases, with 14 bases between. CDR3 protein: CASEVAATDTQYF. The CDR3 nucleotides read TGTGCCTCCGAGGTAGCGGCCACAGATACGCAGTATTTT.